Below are 10 T cell receptor beta chains sequenced from a single sample in a study of shared clonotypes between healthy human individuals. Data came from immunoSEQ multiplex PCR; TCRdb stores just in-frame clones and leaves some out. The table includes some 200,000 clones, 85% to 95% detected once. Sequenced sample: naive CD4+ T cells sorted from blood. This sample's subset: CD45RA+ positively selected. Receptor source: a woman in her 30s in good health.

The rearrangement joins TRBV7-2 to TRBJ1-1; 9 bases match TRBD1. CDR1 and CDR2 from the germline V gene are SGHTA and FQGNSA. The trim removed 3 bases at V and 6 bases at J, leaving 5 bases unmatched. The CDR3 is 14 amino acids. CDR3 sequence (DNA): TGTGCCAGCAGCTTTAACAGGGGGCGTTCTGAAGCTTTCTTT. Its protein is CASSFNRGRSEAFF.

Only a few counts were recorded for this clone. J is TRBJ2-7 and V is TRBV27; 7 bases agree with TRBD2. Looked up from germline, CDR1 is MNHEY and CDR2 is SMNVEV (reference sequence). This CDR3 region has 12 residues. Trimming cost V 6 bases and J 3 bases; bases outside gene matches: 2. CDR3 DNA sequence: TGTGCCAGCAGCCGCGGGGGCTACGAGCAGTACTTC. Its protein is CASSRGGYEQYF.

This sequence joins TRBV2 and TRBJ1-1; 11 bases are shared with TRBD1. V shed 6 bases and J 2 bases; nucleotides not matched to a gene: 2. This CDR3 has 14 amino acids. The germline V gene has CDR1 SNHLY and CDR2 FYNNEI. The chain's CDR3 is CASSRTGGNTEAFF. In nucleotides, the CDR3 is TGTGCCAGCAGCCGGACAGGGGGCAACACTGAAGCTTTCTTT.

This rearrangement joins TRBV2 to TRBJ2-1, with D unclear. Germline loops: CDR1 SNHLY, CDR2 FYNNEI. The V gene lost 4 bases and the J gene lost 4 bases, with 14 bases spanning the gap. The CDR3 extends over 15 amino acids. CDR3 DNA sequence: TGTGCCAGCAGTGTATACTCGCAAAGATACAATGAGCAGTTCTTC. Its translation is CASSVYSQRYNEQFF.

This clone appeared a single time. The CDR3 loop is CAWSDITDTQYF. The CDR3 region has the DNA TGTGCCTGGAGTGACATCACAGATACGCAGTATTTT. This chain links TRBV30 with TRBJ2-3; D unclear. Per germline, CDR1 GTSNPN and CDR2 SVGIG (reference sequence). Trimming removed 1 base at V and 2 bases at J, with 4 bases between. The CDR3 covers 12 residues. Combining the CDR3 with reference TRBV30 and TRBJ2-3 gives the whole variable domain SQTIHQWPATLVQPVGSPLSLECTVEGTSNPNLYWYRQAAGRGLQLLFYSVGIGQISSEVPQNLSASRPQDRQFILSSKKLLLSDSGFYLCAWSDITDTQYFGPGTRLTVL.

The V and J genes are TRBV18 and TRBJ1-5, with D possibly being TRBD1 (6 bases). Germline values: CDR1 KGHSH, CDR2 LQKENI. The CDR3 spans 17 residues. Trimming removed 6 bases from V and 4 bases from J, with 22 bases in between. The CDR3, as DNA: TGTGCCAGCTCCCCAACGTCCGGACCTAGGGGGAATCAGCCCCAGCATTTT. Translation gives CASSPTSGPRGNQPQHF.

The J gene is TRBJ2-5, the V gene TRBV28; D might be TRBD1 (6 bases). The J call may be incorrect, as the DNA end agrees better with TRBJ2-7. CDR3 length equals 13 residues. The V gene's germline CDR1 is MDHEN and CDR2 SYDVKM. The CDR3 DNA sequence: TGTGCCAGCTTTACACAGGGTCGCCGCGAGCAGTACTTC. Protein: CASFTQGRREQYF.

The chain recombines TRBV5-4 with TRBJ1-2; D is uncertain. This CDR3 spans 12 amino acids. Germline CDR1 is SGHNT and CDR2 is YYREEE (reference sequence). Trimming pared 1 base from V and 5 bases from J, leaving 6 bases between. As DNA, the CDR3 is TGTGCCAGCAGCTTGAGTCTGTATGGCTACACCTTC. It encodes CASSLSLYGYTF.

The chain has TRBV7-9 and TRBJ1-2; 8 nucleotides match TRBD1. This CDR3 region has 15 residues. Germline V CDR1 and CDR2: SEHNR, FQNEAQ (reference sequence). Trimming removed 4 bases from V and 5 bases from J; junction bases left unmatched: 9. CDR3 coding DNA: TGTGCCAGCAGCTCCCAGGACAGGGCAGTTTATGGCTACACCTTC. Its protein product is CASSSQDRAVYGYTF.

This rearrangement joins TRBV4-2 to TRBJ2-3; D not certain. With 0 bases removed from V and 6 bases from J, the gap between germline ends came to 7 bases. The CDR3 runs 13 residues. CDR1 is LGHNA, CDR2 YNFKEQ, per germline. CDR3: CASSQDPGDTQYF. Written as DNA, the CDR3 is TGTGCCAGCAGCCAAGATCCCGGGGATACGCAGTATTTT.